A single sample gave rise to the 2 T cell receptor beta chains below, sequenced in a study of Ad26.COV2.S vaccination and SARS-CoV-2 variants. Using immunoSEQ multiplex PCR, the repertoire was profiled, and TCRdb retains in-frame clones only, with some absent. This sample has over 130,000 clones; about nine tenths occur once, and the top ten carry approximately 5%. Here the sequenced sample was peripheral blood, taken after recovery from COVID-19. Source of these receptors: a human donor who had recovered from COVID-19.

J is TRBJ1-3 and V is TRBV6-5; D possibly corresponds to TRBD1 (5 bases). The CDR3 is made up of 16 amino acids. The V end lost 4 bases, the J end lost 0 bases, and 13 bases lay between the germline ends. Per germline, CDR1 MNHEY and CDR2 SVGAGI. CDR3: CASSSDGASSGNTIYF. In DNA, the CDR3 is TGTGCCAGCAGTTCGGACGGGGCCAGCTCTGGAAACACCATATATTTT.

The chain recombines TRBV28 with TRBJ1-1; TRBD1 might be the D (5 bases). There are 15 residues in the CDR3. Looked up from germline, CDR1 is MDHEN and CDR2 is SYDVKM. V was clipped by 6 bases and J by 1 base, with 15 bases between them. This chain's CDR3 is CASRDTGVGNTEAFF. As DNA, the CDR3 is TGTGCCAGCAGAGATACGGGGGTCGGGAACACTGAAGCTTTCTTT. The whole variable domain, filled in from reference TRBV28 and TRBJ1-1, reads DVKVTQSSRYLVKRTGEKVFLECVQDMDHENMFWYRQDPGLGLRLIYFSYDVKMKEKGDIPEGYSVSREKKERFSLILESASTNQTSMYLCASRDTGVGNTEAFFGQGTRLTVV.